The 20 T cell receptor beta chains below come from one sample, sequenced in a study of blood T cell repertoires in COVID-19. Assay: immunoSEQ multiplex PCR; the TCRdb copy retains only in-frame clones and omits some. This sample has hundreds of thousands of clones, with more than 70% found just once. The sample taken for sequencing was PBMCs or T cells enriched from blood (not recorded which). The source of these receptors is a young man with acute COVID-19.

CDR3 loop: CASSLTGLVSQPQHF. The DNA for the CDR3 is TGTGCCAGTAGTCTCACAGGGTTGGTTAGTCAGCCCCAGCATTTT. The chain joins TRBV19 to TRBJ1-5; the D gene is possibly TRBD1 (6 bases). This CDR3 is 15 amino acids long. Germline V gives CDR1 LNHDA, CDR2 SQIVND (reference sequence). Between the trimmed V and J ends, which lost 5 bases and 6 bases, there was a span of 17 bases. The full variable domain, in which reference TRBV19 and TRBJ1-5 provide the parts outside the CDR3, is DGGITQSPKYLFRKEGQNVTLSCEQNLNHDAMYWYRQDPGQGLRLIYYSQIVNDFQKGDIAEGYSVSREKKESFPLTVTSAQKNPTAFYLCASSLTGLVSQPQHFGDGTRLSIL.

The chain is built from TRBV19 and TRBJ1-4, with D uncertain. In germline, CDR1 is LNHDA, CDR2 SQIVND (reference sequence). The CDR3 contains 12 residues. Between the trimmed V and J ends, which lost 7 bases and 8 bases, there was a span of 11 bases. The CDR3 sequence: CASTGGGEKLFF. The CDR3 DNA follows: TGTGCCAGTACTGGAGGAGGCGAAAAACTGTTTTTT. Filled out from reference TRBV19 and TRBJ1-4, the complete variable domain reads DGGITQSPKYLFRKEGQNVTLSCEQNLNHDAMYWYRQDPGQGLRLIYYSQIVNDFQKGDIAEGYSVSREKKESFPLTVTSAQKNPTAFYLCASTGGGEKLFFGSGTQLSVL.

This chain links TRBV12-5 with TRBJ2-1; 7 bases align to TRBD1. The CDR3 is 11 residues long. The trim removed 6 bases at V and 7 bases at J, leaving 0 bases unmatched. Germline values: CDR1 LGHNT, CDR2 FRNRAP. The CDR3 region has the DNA TGTGCTAGTGGACAGGGGAATGAGCAGTTCTTC. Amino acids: CASGQGNEQFF.

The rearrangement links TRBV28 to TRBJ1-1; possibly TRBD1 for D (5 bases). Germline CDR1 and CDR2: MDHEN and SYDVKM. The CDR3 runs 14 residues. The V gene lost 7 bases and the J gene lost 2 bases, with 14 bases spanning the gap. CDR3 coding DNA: TGTGCCAGCAACGGGGGGAGTTTTAACACTGAAGCTTTCTTT. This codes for CASNGGSFNTEAFF.

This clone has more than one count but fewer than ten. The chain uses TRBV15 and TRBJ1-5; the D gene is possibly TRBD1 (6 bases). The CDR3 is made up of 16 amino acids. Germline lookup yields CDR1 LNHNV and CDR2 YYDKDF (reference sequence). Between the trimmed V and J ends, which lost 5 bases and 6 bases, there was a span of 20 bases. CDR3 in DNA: TGTGCCACCAGCCCACAAAGCCAGGGGATGGGTCAGCCCCAGCATTTT. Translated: CATSPQSQGMGQPQHF.

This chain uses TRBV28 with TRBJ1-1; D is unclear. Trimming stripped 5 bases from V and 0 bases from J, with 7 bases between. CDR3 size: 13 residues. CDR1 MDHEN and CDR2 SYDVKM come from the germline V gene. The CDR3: CASSPHMNTEAFF. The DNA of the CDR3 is TGTGCCAGCAGTCCTCACATGAACACTGAAGCTTTCTTT.

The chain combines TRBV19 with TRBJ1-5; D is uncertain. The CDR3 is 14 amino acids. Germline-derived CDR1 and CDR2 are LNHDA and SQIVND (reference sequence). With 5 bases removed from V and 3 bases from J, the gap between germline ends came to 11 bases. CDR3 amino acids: CASSGGPNNQPQHF. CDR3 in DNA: TGTGCCAGTAGTGGTGGGCCTAACAATCAGCCCCAGCATTTT.

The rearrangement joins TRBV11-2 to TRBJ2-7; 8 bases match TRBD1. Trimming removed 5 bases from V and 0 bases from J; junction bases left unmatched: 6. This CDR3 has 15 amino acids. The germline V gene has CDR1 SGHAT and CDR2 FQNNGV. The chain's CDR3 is CASSTYRGTSYEQYF. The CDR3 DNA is TGTGCCAGCAGCACCTACAGGGGGACCTCCTACGAGCAGTACTTC.

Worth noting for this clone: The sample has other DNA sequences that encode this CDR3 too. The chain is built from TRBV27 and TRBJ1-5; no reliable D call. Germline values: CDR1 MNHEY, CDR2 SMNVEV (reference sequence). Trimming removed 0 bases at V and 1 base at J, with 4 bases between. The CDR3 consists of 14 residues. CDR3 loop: CASSLSGSNQPQHF. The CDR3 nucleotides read TGTGCCAGCAGTTTATCCGGGAGCAATCAGCCCCAGCATTTT.

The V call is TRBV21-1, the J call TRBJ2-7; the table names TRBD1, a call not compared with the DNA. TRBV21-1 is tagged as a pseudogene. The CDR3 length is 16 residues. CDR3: CASSPQSDRLPYEQYF. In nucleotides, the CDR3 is TGTGCCAGCAGCCCGCAGAGTGACAGGCTACCCTACGAGCAGTACTTC.

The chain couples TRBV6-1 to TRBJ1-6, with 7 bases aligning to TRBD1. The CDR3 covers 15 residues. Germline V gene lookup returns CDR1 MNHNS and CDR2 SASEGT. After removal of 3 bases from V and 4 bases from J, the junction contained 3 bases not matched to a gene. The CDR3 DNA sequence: TGTGCCAGCAGTGAGGGACAGTTTTATAATTCACCCCTCCACTTT. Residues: CASSEGQFYNSPLHF.

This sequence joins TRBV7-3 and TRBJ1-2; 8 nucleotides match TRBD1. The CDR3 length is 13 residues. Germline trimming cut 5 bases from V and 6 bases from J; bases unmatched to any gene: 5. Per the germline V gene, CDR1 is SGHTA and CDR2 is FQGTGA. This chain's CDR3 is CASSRDRGDGYTF. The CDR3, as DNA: TGTGCCAGCAGCCGAGACAGGGGCGATGGCTACACCTTC.

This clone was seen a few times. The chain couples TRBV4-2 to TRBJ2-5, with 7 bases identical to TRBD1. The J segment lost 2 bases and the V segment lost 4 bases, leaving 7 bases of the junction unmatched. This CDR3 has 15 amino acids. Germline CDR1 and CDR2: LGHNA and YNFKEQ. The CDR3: CASSLTSGQQETQYF. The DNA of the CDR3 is TGTGCCAGCAGCCTCACCTCGGGACAGCAAGAGACCCAGTACTTC.

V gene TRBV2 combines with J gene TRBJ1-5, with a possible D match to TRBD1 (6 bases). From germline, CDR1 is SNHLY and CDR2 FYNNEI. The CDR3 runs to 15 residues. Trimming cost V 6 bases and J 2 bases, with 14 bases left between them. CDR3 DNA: TGTGCCAGCAGACAGGGAGGGACGGGCAATCAGCCCCAGCATTTT. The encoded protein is CASRQGGTGNQPQHF.

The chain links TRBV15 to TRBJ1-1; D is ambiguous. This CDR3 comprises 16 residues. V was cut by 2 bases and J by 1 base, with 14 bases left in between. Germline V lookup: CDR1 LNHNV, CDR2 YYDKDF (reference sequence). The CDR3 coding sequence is TGTGCCACCAGCAGAAGGTCCGGGGTTTCGAACACTGAAGCTTTCTTT. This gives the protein CATSRRSGVSNTEAFF.

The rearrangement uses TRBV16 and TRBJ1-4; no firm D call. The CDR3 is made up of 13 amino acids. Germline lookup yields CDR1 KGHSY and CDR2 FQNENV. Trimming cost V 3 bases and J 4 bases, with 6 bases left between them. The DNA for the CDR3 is TGTGCCAGCAGCCACGGACTTAATGAAAAACTGTTTTTT. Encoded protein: CASSHGLNEKLFF.

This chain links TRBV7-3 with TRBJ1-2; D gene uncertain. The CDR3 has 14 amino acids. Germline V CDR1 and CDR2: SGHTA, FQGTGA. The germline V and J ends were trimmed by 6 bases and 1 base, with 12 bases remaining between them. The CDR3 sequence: CASSPSTINYGYTF. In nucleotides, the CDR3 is TGTGCCAGCAGTCCAAGCACGATTAACTATGGCTACACCTTC.

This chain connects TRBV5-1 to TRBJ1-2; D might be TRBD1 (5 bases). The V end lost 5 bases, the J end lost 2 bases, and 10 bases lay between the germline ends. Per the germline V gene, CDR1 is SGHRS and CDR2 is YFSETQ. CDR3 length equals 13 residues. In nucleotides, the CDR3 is TGCGCCAGCAGGGACACAGCCAACTATGGCTACACCTTC. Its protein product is CASRDTANYGYTF.

The CDR3 sequence: CASSQGQGNTGELFF. The DNA of the CDR3 is TGCGCCAGCAGCCAAGGGCAGGGTAACACCGGGGAGCTGTTTTTT. The chain joins TRBV4-1 to TRBJ2-2; the D gene is possibly TRBD1 (5 bases). The CDR3 spans 15 residues. V was clipped by 1 base and J by 2 bases, with 8 bases between them. Germline V gene lookup returns CDR1 MGHRA and CDR2 YSYEKL.

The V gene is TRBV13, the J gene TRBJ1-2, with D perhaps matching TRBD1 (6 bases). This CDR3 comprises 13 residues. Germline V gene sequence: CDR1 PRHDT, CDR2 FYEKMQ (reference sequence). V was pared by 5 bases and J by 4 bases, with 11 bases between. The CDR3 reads CASSPQGSYGYTF. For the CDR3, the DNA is TGTGCCAGCAGCCCACAGGGTAGCTATGGCTACACCTTC.